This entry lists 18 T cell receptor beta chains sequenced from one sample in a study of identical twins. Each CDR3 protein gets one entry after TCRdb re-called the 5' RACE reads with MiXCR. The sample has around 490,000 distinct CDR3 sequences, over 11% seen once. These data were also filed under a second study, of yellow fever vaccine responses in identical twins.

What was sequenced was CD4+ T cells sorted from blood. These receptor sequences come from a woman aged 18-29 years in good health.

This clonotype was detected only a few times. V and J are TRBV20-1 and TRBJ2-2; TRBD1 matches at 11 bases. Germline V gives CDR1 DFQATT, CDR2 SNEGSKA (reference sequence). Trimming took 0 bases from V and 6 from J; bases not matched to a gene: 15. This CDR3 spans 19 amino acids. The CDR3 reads CSARDQGQGAKGLAGELFF. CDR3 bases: TGCAGTGCTAGAGATCAAGGACAGGGGGCGAAGGGACTCGCCGGGGAGCTGTTTTTT.

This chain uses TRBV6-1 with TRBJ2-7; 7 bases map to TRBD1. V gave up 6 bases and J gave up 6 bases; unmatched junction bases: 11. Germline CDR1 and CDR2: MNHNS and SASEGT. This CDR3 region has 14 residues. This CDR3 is CASSTRTGRGEQYF. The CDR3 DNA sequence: TGTGCCAGCAGCACCCGGACAGGCCGAGGCGAGCAGTACTTC.

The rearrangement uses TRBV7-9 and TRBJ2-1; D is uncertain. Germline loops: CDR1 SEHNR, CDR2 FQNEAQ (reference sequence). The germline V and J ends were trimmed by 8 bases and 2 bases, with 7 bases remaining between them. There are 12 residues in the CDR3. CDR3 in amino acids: CASYRTYNEQFF. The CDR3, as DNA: TGTGCCAGCTACCGTACCTACAATGAGCAGTTCTTC.

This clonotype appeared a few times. For the CDR3, the DNA is TGTGCCAGCAGTGCCGAGTCTTTAGGAGCAGATACGCAGTATTTT. Translation gives CASSAESLGADTQYF. The rearrangement uses TRBV2 and TRBJ2-3; no clear D. Trimming left V 4 bases short and J 4 bases short, with 15 bases between. This CDR3 is 15 amino acids long. Germline CDR1 is SNHLY and CDR2 is FYNNEI.

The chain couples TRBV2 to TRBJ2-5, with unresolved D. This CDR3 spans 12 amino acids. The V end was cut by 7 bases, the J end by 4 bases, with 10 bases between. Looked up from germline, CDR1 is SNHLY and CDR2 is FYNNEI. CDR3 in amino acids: CASTLGLETQYF. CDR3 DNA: TGTGCCAGCACACTGGGGTTAGAGACCCAGTACTTC.

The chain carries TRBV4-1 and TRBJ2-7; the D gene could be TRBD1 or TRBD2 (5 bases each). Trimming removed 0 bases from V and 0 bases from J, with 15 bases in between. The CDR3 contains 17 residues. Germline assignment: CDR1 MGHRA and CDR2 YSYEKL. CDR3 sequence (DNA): TGCGCCAGCAGCCAAGATCCAGGGATGAGGGGCTCCTACGAGCAGTACTTC. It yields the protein CASSQDPGMRGSYEQYF.

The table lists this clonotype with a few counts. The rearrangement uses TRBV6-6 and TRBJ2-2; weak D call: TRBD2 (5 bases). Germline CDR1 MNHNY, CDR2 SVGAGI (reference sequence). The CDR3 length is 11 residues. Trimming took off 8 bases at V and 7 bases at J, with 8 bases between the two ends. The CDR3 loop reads CASRGFGELFF. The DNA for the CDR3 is TGTGCCAGCCGGGGATTCGGGGAGCTGTTTTTT.

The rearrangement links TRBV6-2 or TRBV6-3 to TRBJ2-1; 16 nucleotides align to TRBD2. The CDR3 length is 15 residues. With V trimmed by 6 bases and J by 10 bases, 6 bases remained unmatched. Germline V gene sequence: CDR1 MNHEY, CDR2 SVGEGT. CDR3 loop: CASSQGLAGGGEQFF. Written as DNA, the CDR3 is TGTGCCAGCAGCCAGGGACTAGCGGGAGGGGGGGAGCAGTTCTTC.

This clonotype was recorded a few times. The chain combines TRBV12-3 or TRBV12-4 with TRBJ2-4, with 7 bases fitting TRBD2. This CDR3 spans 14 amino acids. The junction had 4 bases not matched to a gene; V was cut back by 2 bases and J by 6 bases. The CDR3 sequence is CASSLKRDGNIQYF. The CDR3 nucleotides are TGTGCCAGCAGTTTAAAGCGGGACGGAAACATTCAGTACTTC.

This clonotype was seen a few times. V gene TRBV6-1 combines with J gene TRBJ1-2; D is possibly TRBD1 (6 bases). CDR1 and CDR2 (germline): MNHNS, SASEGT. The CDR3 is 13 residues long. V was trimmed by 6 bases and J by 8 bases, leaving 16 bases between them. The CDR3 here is CASRRTVSGGYTF. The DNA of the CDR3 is TGTGCCAGCAGAAGGACAGTCAGTGGGGGCTACACCTTC.

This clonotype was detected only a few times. The DNA for the CDR3 is TGCAGTGCTAGCGGACAGGGACCTGACGAGCAGTACTTC. Its protein is CSASGQGPDEQYF. The chain employs TRBV20-1 and TRBJ2-7; TRBD1 matches at 8 bases. The V segment lost 3 bases and the J segment 5 bases; nucleotides outside the gene matches: 6. This CDR3 has 13 residues. Germline loops: CDR1 DFQATT, CDR2 SNEGSKA (reference sequence).

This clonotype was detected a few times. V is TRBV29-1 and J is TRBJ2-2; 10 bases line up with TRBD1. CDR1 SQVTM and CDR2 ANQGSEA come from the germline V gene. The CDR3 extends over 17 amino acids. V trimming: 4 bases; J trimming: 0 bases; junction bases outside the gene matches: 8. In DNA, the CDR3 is TGCAGCGTTGGAAGGACAGGGGGACTTTCGAACACCGGGGAGCTGTTTTTT. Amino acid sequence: CSVGRTGGLSNTGELFF.

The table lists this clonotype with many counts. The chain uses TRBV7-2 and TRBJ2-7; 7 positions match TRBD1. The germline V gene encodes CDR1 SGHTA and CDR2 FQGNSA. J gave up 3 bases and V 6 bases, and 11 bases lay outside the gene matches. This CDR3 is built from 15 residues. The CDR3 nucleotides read TGTGCCAGCAGTTCAGAGGGACAGTCCGGCTACGAGCAGTACTTC. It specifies CASSSEGQSGYEQYF.

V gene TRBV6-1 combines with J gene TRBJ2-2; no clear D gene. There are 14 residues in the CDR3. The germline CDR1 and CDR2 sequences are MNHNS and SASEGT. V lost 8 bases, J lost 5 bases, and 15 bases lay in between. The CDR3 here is CASLSHQVTGELFF. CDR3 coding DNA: TGTGCCAGCCTATCCCATCAGGTTACCGGGGAGCTGTTTTTT.

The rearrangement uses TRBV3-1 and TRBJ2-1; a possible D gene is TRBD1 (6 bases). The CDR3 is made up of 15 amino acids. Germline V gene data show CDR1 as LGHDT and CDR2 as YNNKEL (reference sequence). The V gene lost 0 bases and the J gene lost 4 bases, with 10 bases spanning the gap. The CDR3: CASSQEGAGYNEQFF. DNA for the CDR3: TGTGCCAGCAGCCAAGAGGGGGCAGGATACAATGAGCAGTTCTTC.

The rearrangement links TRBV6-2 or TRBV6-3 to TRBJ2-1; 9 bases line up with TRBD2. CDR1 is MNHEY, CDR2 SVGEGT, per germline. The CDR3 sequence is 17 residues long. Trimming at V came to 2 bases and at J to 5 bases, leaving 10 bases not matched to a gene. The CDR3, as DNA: TGTGCCAGCAGTTACACCCTCGGGACTAGCAAGGACAATGAGCAGTTCTTC. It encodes CASSYTLGTSKDNEQFF.

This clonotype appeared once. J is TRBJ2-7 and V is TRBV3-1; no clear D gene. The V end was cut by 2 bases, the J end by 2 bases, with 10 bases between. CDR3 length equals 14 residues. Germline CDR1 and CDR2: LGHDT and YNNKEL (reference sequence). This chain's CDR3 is CASSQTPLTYEQYF. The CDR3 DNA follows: TGTGCCAGCAGCCAAACCCCGCTTACCTACGAGCAGTACTTC.

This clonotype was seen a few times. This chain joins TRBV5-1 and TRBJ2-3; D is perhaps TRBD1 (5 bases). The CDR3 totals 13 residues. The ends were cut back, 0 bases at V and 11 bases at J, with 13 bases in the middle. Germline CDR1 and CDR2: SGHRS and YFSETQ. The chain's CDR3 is CASSLGFREKQYF. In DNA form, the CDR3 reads TGCGCCAGCAGCTTGGGGTTCAGGGAAAAGCAGTATTTT.